The 4 T cell receptor beta chains below all came from one sample that was sequenced in a study of technical replicates of blood from a handful of donors. Generated by immunoSEQ multiplex PCR, the TCRdb table keeps only in-frame clones and is missing some. Of tens of thousands of clones in the sample, roughly 92% were seen once. The sequencing sample was made of T cells isolated from PBMCs. The receptors here all came from a human donor in good health.

The CDR3 reads CASSRPGLAGSEQYF. Written as DNA, the CDR3 is TGTGCCAGCAGTCGACCGGGACTAGCGGGATCAGAGCAGTACTTC. The V gene is TRBV27, the J gene TRBJ2-7; 13 bases line up with TRBD2. CDR1 and CDR2 from the germline V gene are MNHEY and SMNVEV (reference sequence). This CDR3 has 15 amino acids. With 5 bases clipped from V and 7 bases from J, the junction kept 8 bases outside the gene matches.

CDR3 coding DNA: TGTGCCACCAGCAGAGGTACTAGCGGGAGTAATAACGAGCAGTACTTC. It translates to CATSRGTSGSNNEQYF. This chain links TRBV15 with TRBJ2-7; 11 nucleotides match TRBD2. The CDR3 is 16 residues long. The trim removed 1 base at V and 5 bases at J, leaving 7 bases unmatched. Germline V gene data show CDR1 as LNHNV and CDR2 as YYDKDF (reference sequence).

This chain uses TRBV7-3 with TRBJ2-1, with 7 bases fitting TRBD1. The CDR3 consists of 15 residues. Trimming at V came to 5 bases and at J to 0 bases, leaving 4 bases not matched to a gene. Germline lookup yields CDR1 SGHTA and CDR2 FQGTGA. The chain's CDR3 is CASSPGQTSYNEQFF. CDR3 DNA sequence: TGTGCCAGCAGCCCGGGACAGACCTCCTACAATGAGCAGTTCTTC.

CDR3 protein: CASSIRTPLSGANVLTF. DNA for the CDR3: TGTGCCAGTAGTATTCGGACACCACTCTCTGGGGCCAACGTCCTGACTTTC. The chain recombines TRBV19 with TRBJ2-6, with a tentative D call TRBD1 (5 bases). Germline CDR1 reads LNHDA; CDR2 reads SQIVND (reference sequence). Trimming left V 3 bases short and J 0 bases short, with 12 bases between. The CDR3 consists of 17 residues.